A selection of T cell receptor beta chains follows, all from one sample in a study of memory CD4+ T cells and cytomegalovirus serostatus. Generated by immunoSEQ multiplex PCR, the TCRdb table keeps only in-frame clones and is missing some. Among 56,000 or so clones listed, around three quarters were seen once. The sample was memory CD4+ T cells from blood. The origin of the receptors is an adult in good health and CMV-seronegative. Some clones in this sample may be carry-over from other donors' samples. The CDR3 runs from the conserved cysteine through the conserved F or W. D genes are given only for firm matches. The size entry is marked missing in some rows and otherwise reads once, few, many or a size class.

-,TRBJ2-6,-,TRBV4-3,TGCGCCAGCAGCCAAGAAGGAGGGGGGGGCTCTGGGGCCAACGTCCTGACTTTC,CASSQEGGGGSGANVLTF
-,TRBJ1-1,once,TRBV27,TGTGCCAGCAACGTTCTGGGGCCGACTGAAGCTTTCTTT,CASNVLGPTEAFF
-,TRBJ2-7,-,TRBV7-2,TGTGCCAGCAGCCCCCTCTACGAGCAGTACTTC,CASSPLYEQYF
-,TRBJ2-3,-,TRBV19,TGTGCCAGTAGTATAGTTGGGCCCACAGATACGCAGTATTTT,CASSIVGPTDTQYF
TRBD1,TRBJ1-1,-,TRBV5-6,TGTGCCAGCAGCTTTGGGGACAGGGGCACTGAAGCTTTCTTT,CASSFGDRGTEAFF
-,TRBJ1-3,-,TRBV11-2,TGTGCCAGCAGCACCCAAGGAGGGGGAAACACCATATATTTT,CASSTQGGGNTIYF
-,TRBJ1-5,few,TRBV29-1,TGCAGCGTTGAAGGGGGGGCGGGTCAGCCCCAGCATTTT,CSVEGGAGQPQHF
TRBD2,TRBJ2-7,-,TRBV7-9,TGTGCCAGCAGCGCCTTAGCGGGAGTCTACGAGCAGTACTTC,CASSALAGVYEQYF
-,TRBJ1-2,-,TRBV29-1,TGCAGCGTTGACACAGGGAACTATGGCTACACCTTC,CSVDTGNYGYTF
-,TRBJ1-1,-,TRBV7-2,TGTGCCAGCAGCTTAGGGGGGAGGACCACTGAAGCTTTCTTT,CASSLGGRTTEAFF
TRBD2,TRBJ2-5,-,TRBV2,TGTGCCAGCAGTGCGGGGGCTAGCGGGAGTAGGAAGGAGACCCAGTACTTC,CASSAGASGSRKETQYF
-,TRBJ1-6,-,TRBV4-3,TGCGCCAGCAGCCAATATTATCTTGGGGGGGGATTTAATTCACCCCTCCACTTT,CASSQYYLGGGFNSPLHF
TRBD2,TRBJ2-1,-,TRBV9,TGTGCCAGCAGCGTAATGGGAGTAGCGGGGGAGGCCGAGCAGTTCTTC,CASSVMGVAGEAEQFF
-,TRBJ1-1,-,TRBV5-1,TGCGCCAGCAGCTTGGCCGGCGAGAACACTGAAGCTTTCTTT,CASSLAGENTEAFF
TRBD1,TRBJ1-5,few,TRBV19,TGTGCCAGTAGTAGACAGGGGGCTGGCGGGTGGCCCCAGCATTTT,CASSRQGAGGWPQHF
-,TRBJ2-1,-,TRBV5-1,TGCGCCAGCAGCTTGGGCCAGGACAATGAGCAGTTCTTC,CASSLGQDNEQFF
-,TRBJ1-5,-,TRBV5-4,TGTGCCAGCAGCTTGGTGTATGCGGGGGGCCGGCAGCCCCAGCATTTT,CASSLVYAGGRQPQHF
-,TRBJ2-2,-,TRBV2,TGTGCCAGCAATGGGCTAGTTCGCACCGGGGAGCTGTTTTTT,CASNGLVRTGELFF
TRBD1,TRBJ1-2,-,TRBV10-3,TGTGCCATCAGTAGGACAGGGGATGGCTACACCTTC,CAISRTGDGYTF
TRBD1,TRBJ2-6,few,TRBV9,TGTGCCAGCAGCGCCAAGGGTTTCAGGGGGCTGTCGACTGGGGCCAACGTCCTGACTTTC,CASSAKGFRGLSTGANVLTF
TRBD2,TRBJ2-3,few,TRBV7-3,TGTGCCAGCAGCAGCCTCGGGGGGGGAGTATCAGATACGCAGTATTTT,CASSSLGGGVSDTQYF
TRBD1,TRBJ2-3,-,TRBV7-2,TGTGCCAGCAGCTCACAGGGGGCTAGCACAGATACGCAGTATTTT,CASSSQGASTDTQYF
-,TRBJ1-1,-,TRBV27,TGTGCCAGCAGGTACGGAGGGGATAAAGCTTTCTTT,CASRYGGDKAFF
TRBD1,TRBJ1-5,-,TRBV28,TGTGCCAGCAGTTTAGCCGGGACAGGGGGCATTCAGCCCCAGCATTTT,CASSLAGTGGIQPQHF
-,TRBJ2-1,-,TRBV2,TGTGCCAGCAGTGAGGGGACCTCCTACAATGAGCAGTTCTTC,CASSEGTSYNEQFF
-,TRBJ1-3,-,TRBV7-9,TGTGCCAGCAGCCCTTACAGGGTAGCGTCTGGAAACACCATATATTTT,CASSPYRVASGNTIYF
-,TRBJ1-3,-,TRBV5-1,TGCGCCAGCAGCCGCTCGTCAAGCTCTGGAAACACCATATATTTT,CASSRSSSSGNTIYF
-,TRBJ1-1,-,TRBV5-5,TGTGCCAGCAGCTTGGGACAGATCGAAGCTTTCTTT,CASSLGQIEAFF
TRBD1,TRBJ1-5,-,TRBV28,TGTGCCAGCAGTTTAGGGACAGGGTTTGAACAGCCCCAGCATTTT,CASSLGTGFEQPQHF
-,TRBJ2-1,-,TRBV21-1,TGTGCCAGCGGGACCCACAGGGGGTTATTTATGTATGAGCAGTTCTTC,CASGTHRGLFMYEQFF
-,TRBJ1-1,-,TRBV7-9,TGTGCCAGCAGCTTAGCTTGGGTGAACACTGAAGCTTTCTTT,CASSLAWVNTEAFF
-,TRBJ1-5,-,TRBV2,TGTGCCAGCAGGGGGGACGGTCAGCCCCAGCATTTT,CASRGDGQPQHF
-,TRBJ1-4,-,TRBV18,TGTGCCAGCTCACCTTCGCTGGGTAATGAAAAACTGTTTTTT,CASSPSLGNEKLFF
TRBD1,TRBJ2-7,-,TRBV6-1,TGTGCCAGCAGTGATTCGACAGGGACCTCCTACGAGCAGTACTTC,CASSDSTGTSYEQYF
-,TRBJ2-1,-,TRBV30,TGTGCCTGGAGTGTGAGAGGGAGCTCCTACAATGAGCAGTTCTTC,CAWSVRGSSYNEQFF
-,TRBJ1-5,-,TRBV5-5,TGTGCCAGCAGCTTTTCACTCGGTCAGCCCCAGCATTTT,CASSFSLGQPQHF
-,TRBJ2-2,-,TRBV6-6,TGTGCCAGCAGCGTGGCCGGGGAGCTGTTTTTT,CASSVAGELFF
-,TRBJ2-3,few,TRBV2,TGTGCCAGCGGACTCATCCAAACAGATACGCAGTATTTT,CASGLIQTDTQYF
-,TRBJ1-1,-,TRBV21-1,TGTGCGAAGATTAACAGGTACCAGAACACTGAAGCTTTCTTT,CAKINRYQNTEAFF
-,TRBJ1-4,-,TRBV6-5,TGTGCCAGCAGTTTGCCTAATGAAAAACTGTTTTTT,CASSLPNEKLFF
-,TRBJ2-2,-,TRBV5-4,TGTGCCAGCAGCTTTTATACCGGGGAGCTGTTTTTT,CASSFYTGELFF
-,TRBJ1-2,-,TRBV28,TGTGCCAGCAGTCCCCAGGCCAACTATGGCTACACCTTC,CASSPQANYGYTF
-,TRBJ1-6,-,TRBV5-6,TGTGCCAGCAGCGTTAGGGGGGTTAATTCACCCCTCCACTTT,CASSVRGVNSPLHF
-,TRBJ1-5,-,TRBV6-1,TGTGCCAGCAGTGAAGGCCCAGTCAGCAATCAGCCCCAGCATTTT,CASSEGPVSNQPQHF
TRBD1,TRBJ1-1,-,TRBV18,TGTGCCAGCTCACCGACAGGGACTGAAGCTTTCTTT,CASSPTGTEAFF
-,TRBJ2-6,-,TRBV15,TGTGCCACCAGCAGAGATCGGGGGTCCTATGGGGCCAACGTCCTGACTTTC,CATSRDRGSYGANVLTF
-,TRBJ1-2,-,TRBV4-3,TGCGCCAGCAGCCAATTTACGGGACACCCGTTTAACTATGGCTACACCTTC,CASSQFTGHPFNYGYTF